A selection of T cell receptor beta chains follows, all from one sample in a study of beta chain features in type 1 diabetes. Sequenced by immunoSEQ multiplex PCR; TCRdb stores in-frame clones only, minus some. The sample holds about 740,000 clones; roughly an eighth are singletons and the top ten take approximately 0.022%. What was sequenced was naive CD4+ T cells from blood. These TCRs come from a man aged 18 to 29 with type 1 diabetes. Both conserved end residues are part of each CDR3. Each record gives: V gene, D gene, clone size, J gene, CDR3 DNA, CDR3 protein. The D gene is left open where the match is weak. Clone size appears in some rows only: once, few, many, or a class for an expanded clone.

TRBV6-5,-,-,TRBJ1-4,TGTGCCAGCAGCATACCCGGCCTTGTTGGGGAAAAACTGTTTTTT,CASSIPGLVGEKLFF
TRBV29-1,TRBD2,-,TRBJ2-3,TGCAGCCCCATCCGGACTAGCGGGGTTACAGATACGCAGTATTTT,CSPIRTSGVTDTQYF
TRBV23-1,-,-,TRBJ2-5,TGTGCCAGCAGCCCGGACAGCCGGGAGACCCAGTACTTC,CASSPDSRETQYF
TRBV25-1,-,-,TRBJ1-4,TGTGCCAGCAGTGATTGGGGGCTGGGGGAAAAACTGTTTTTT,CASSDWGLGEKLFF
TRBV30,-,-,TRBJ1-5,TGTGCCTGGAGTGTTGGGGGTTATCAGCCCCAGCATTTT,CAWSVGGYQPQHF
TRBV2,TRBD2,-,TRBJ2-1,TGTGCCAGCAGTGAAGTCCCGACTAGCGGGGCGGAGTTCTTC,CASSEVPTSGAEFF
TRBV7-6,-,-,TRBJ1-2,TGTGCCAGCAGCTTGACGGACGGGTTAAGGGATGGCTACACCTTC,CASSLTDGLRDGYTF
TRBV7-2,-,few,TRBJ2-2,TGTGCCAGCAGCTTAGGACAGGCTCCCGGGGAGCTGTTTTTT,CASSLGQAPGELFF
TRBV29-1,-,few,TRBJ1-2,TGCAGCGTTGACCAAGGTCTTAACAACTATGGCTACACCTTC,CSVDQGLNNYGYTF
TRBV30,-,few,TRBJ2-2,TGTGCCTGGAGTCGGGAATTCGCGAACACCGGGGAGCTGTTTTTT,CAWSREFANTGELFF
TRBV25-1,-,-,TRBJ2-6,TGTGCCAGCAGGGAAGGCGGCTCTGGGGCCAACGTCCTGACTTTC,CASREGGSGANVLTF
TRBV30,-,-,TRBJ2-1,TGTGCCTGGAGTGCCATCTACAATGAGCAGTTCTTC,CAWSAIYNEQFF
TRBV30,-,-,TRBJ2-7,TGTGCCTGGAGGGGGGATGCGGACGAGCAGTACTTC,CAWRGDADEQYF
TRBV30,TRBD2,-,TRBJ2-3,TGTGCCTGGGCCACGCTAGCGGGGGGATTCACAGATACGCAGTATTTT,CAWATLAGGFTDTQYF